Sequencing of this T cell receptor beta chain was carried out in a study of shared clonotypes between healthy human individuals. Looking at the study overall: There were three CD4 naive, three CD4 memory, two CD8 naive and one CD8 memory plates per donor.

As for this clone: The antigen is not known.

Clones were sequenced by immunoSEQ multiplex PCR, and TCRdb holds only the in-frame ones, with some missing. The sample holds 2.5 million or so clones; approximately 94% are singletons and the top ten take around 0.15%. Germline-derived CDR1 and CDR2 are SQVTM and ANQGSEA. The V end lost 4 bases, the J end lost 9 bases, and 24 bases lay between the germline ends. The CDR3 totals 15 residues. Whole-study findings and limits: Clonotype sharing among donors, it was expected, would be affected by sequencing depth. Among several donors, roughly 5.4% of naive CD4 clonotypes were found in common.

This receptor was obtained from a man younger than 35 in good health. Sequencing input: naive CD4+ T cells sorted from blood. Regarding subset: CD45RA+ positively selected. The chain is built from TRBV29-1 and TRBJ2-5, with D possibly being TRBD1 (6 bases). The CDR3 here is CSVGKSATGGRAQYF. The CDR3 nucleotides read TGCAGCGTTGGGAAGTCGGCGACAGGAGGAAGGGCCCAGTACTTC.